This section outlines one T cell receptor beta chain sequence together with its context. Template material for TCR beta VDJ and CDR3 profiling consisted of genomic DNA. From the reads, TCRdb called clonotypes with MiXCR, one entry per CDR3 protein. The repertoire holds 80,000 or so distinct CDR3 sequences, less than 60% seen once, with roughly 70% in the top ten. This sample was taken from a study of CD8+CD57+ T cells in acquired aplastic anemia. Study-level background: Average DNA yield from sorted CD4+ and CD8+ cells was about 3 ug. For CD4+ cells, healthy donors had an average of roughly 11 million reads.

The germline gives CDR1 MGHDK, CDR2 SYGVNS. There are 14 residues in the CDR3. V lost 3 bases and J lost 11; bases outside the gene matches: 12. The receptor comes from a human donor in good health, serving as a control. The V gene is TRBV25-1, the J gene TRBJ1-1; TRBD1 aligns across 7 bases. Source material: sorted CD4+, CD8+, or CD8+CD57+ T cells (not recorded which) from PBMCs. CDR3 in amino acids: CASSDPGQATNAFF. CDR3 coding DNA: TGTGCCAGCAGTGATCCTGGACAGGCTACGAACGCTTTCTTT.